These 6 T cell receptor beta chains share one sample of origin, sequenced in a study of T cell repertoires in cytomegalovirus infection. From the reads, TCRdb called clonotypes with MiXCR, one entry per CDR3 protein. The profile shows about 440,000 distinct CDR3 sequences, roughly 31% of them singletons. Sequencing was done on a sample of PBMCs. Every receptor here comes from a human donor in good health (CMV status not recorded). Some clones in this sample may be carry-over from other donors' samples.

As concerns this clonotype: A much bigger clone sits one base away, suggesting this may be a read error. The chain employs TRBV7-6 and TRBJ1-1, with TRBD1 matching 7 bases. CDR1 is SGHVS, CDR2 FNYEAQ, per germline. The CDR3 extends over 13 amino acids. CDR3 nucleotide sequence: TGTGGCAGCAGCTTAAACACAGGGGCTGAAGCTTTCTTT. It is translated as CGSSLNTGAEAFF.

The chain is built from TRBV19 and TRBJ2-3; the D gene could be TRBD1 or TRBD2 (6 bases each). The germline V and J ends were trimmed by 2 bases and 3 bases, with 21 bases remaining between them. From germline, CDR1 is LNHDA and CDR2 SQIVND (reference sequence). CDR3 size: 18 residues. The CDR3 loop reads CASSIRPRGRGWTDTQYF. For the CDR3, the DNA is TGTGCCAGTAGTATACGCCCCCGGGGGCGCGGGTGGACAGATACGCAGTATTTT.

The CDR3 DNA follows: TGTGCCAGCAGTGAAGCGCGGGGTATACGCAATCAGCCCCAGCATTTT. Translated: CASSEARGIRNQPQHF. V gene TRBV6-1 combines with J gene TRBJ1-5; D unclear. V was pared by 0 bases and J by 2 bases, with 11 bases between. CDR1 MNHNS and CDR2 SASEGT come from the germline V gene. The CDR3 extends over 16 amino acids.

There are a few counts of this clonotype. J is TRBJ1-5 and V is TRBV6-2 or TRBV6-3, with D tentatively TRBD1 (6 bases). CDR1 is MNHEY and CDR2 is SVGEGT in the germline V gene. V lost 0 bases and J lost 4, with 13 bases in between. The length of the CDR3 is 16 residues. CDR3 DNA: TGTGCCAGCAGTTACTCGAAGGGGGTGAAGAATCAGCCCCAGCATTTT. Its translation is CASSYSKGVKNQPQHF.

This clonotype was detected a few times. This chain links TRBV28 with TRBJ1-5, with 11 bases lining up with TRBD1. The CDR3 loop spans 13 amino acids. J gave up 15 bases and V 2 bases, and 6 bases lay outside the gene matches. Germline CDR1 and CDR2: MDHEN and SYDVKM. CDR3 amino acids: CASSLGGQGGRHF. As DNA, the CDR3 is TGTGCCAGCAGTTTAGGGGGACAGGGGGGTCGGCATTTT.

V and J are TRBV29-1 and TRBJ2-1, with D possibly TRBD2 on 5 matching bases. Germline V gene sequence: CDR1 SQVTM, CDR2 ANQGSEA. Trimming shortened V by 4 bases and J by 0 bases, and 13 bases separated the two germline ends. There are 15 residues in the CDR3. DNA for the CDR3: TGCAGCGTTGTTCGAGGGCCGAGCTCCTACAATGAGCAGTTCTTC. Its translation is CSVVRGPSSYNEQFF.